The next 18 T cell receptor beta chains were all read from a single sample in a study of blood T cells in healthy people across ages. A J-beta primer mix and a sample-barcoded 5' primer were used in a second PCR of roughly 7 to 12 cycles. TCRdb analysed the 5' RACE reads with MiXCR anew, one entry per CDR3 protein. Of 750,000 to 950,000 distinct CDR3 sequences listed, about 28% are singletons. These data are also associated with another study on T cells of mothers and their children.

Source material: blood. Source of these receptors: a woman aged 40-49 years in good health.

This clonotype has only one observation. The gene calls are TRBV5-1 and TRBJ2-3, with 7 bases identical to TRBD1. The CDR3 runs 15 residues. Germline CDR1 SGHRS, CDR2 YFSETQ. The ends lost 4 bases at V and 1 base at J; junction bases unmatched: 6. CDR3 residues: CASSLDRDRTDTQYF. The CDR3, as DNA: TGCGCCAGCAGCCTCGACAGGGACCGCACAGATACGCAGTATTTT.

This clonotype was observed a single time. The CDR3 DNA reads TGCAGTGCTAGGTTTGCTACGACATCAAACACTGAAGCTTTCTTT. As protein: CSARFATTSNTEAFF. The rearrangement uses TRBV20-1 and TRBJ1-1; D is unclear. Trimming left V 3 bases short and J 2 bases short, with 16 bases between. CDR1 and CDR2 from the germline V gene are DFQATT and SNEGSKA (reference sequence). The CDR3 has 15 amino acids.

The V gene is TRBV28, the J gene TRBJ2-7, with 10 bases lining up with TRBD1. CDR1 MDHEN and CDR2 SYDVKM come from the germline V gene. Trimming removed 5 bases from V and 5 bases from J; junction bases left unmatched: 9. This CDR3 spans 15 amino acids. CDR3 DNA: TGTGCCAGCAGTAACACCGGGACAGGGGAAGACGAGCAGTACTTC. Translating gives CASSNTGTGEDEQYF. The whole variable domain, filled in from reference TRBV28 and TRBJ2-7, reads DVKVTQSSRYLVKRTGEKVFLECVQDMDHENMFWYRQDPGLGLRLIYFSYDVKMKEKGDIPEGYSVSREKKERFSLILESASTNQTSMYLCASSNTGTGEDEQYFGPGTRLTVT.

This chain's CDR3 is CASSYLAVTGELFF. The DNA for the CDR3 is TGTGCCAGCAGTTATCTAGCGGTCACCGGGGAGCTGTTTTTT. The chain recombines TRBV27 with TRBJ2-2, with TRBD2 matching 7 bases. CDR1 is MNHEY, CDR2 SMNVEV, per germline (reference sequence). V was clipped by 4 bases and J by 4 bases; unmatched bases: 3. The CDR3 runs 14 residues.

This clonotype was counted only a few times. The chain couples TRBV5-1 to TRBJ1-2, with D tentatively TRBD1 (6 bases). V lost 7 bases and J lost 4, with 20 bases in between. The germline CDR1 and CDR2 sequences are SGHRS and YFSETQ. The CDR3 has 15 amino acids. The CDR3, as DNA: TGCGCCAGCTCCGACACTTTACAGGGACGCTATGGCTACACCTTC. Protein sequence: CASSDTLQGRYGYTF.

This clonotype appeared many times. The rearrangement uses TRBV7-2 and TRBJ2-3; D gene uncertain. Germline-derived CDR1 and CDR2 are SGHTA and FQGNSA. The length of the CDR3 is 14 residues. V was clipped by 4 bases and J by 5 bases, with 13 bases between them. CDR3 sequence reads: CASSSRMSRDTQYF. In nucleotides, the CDR3 is TGTGCCAGCAGCTCTAGGATGTCAAGAGATACGCAGTATTTT.

V usage is TRBV9 and J usage is TRBJ2-2; 8 nucleotides align to TRBD1. In germline, CDR1 is SGDLS, CDR2 YYNGEE. V lost 4 bases to trimming and J lost 5 bases; unmatched junction nucleotides: 7. The CDR3 runs to 15 residues. The DNA for the CDR3 is TGTGCCAGCAGCCCGTCGACAGGGGATACCGGGGAGCTGTTTTTT. This encodes CASSPSTGDTGELFF.

This chain links TRBV7-2 with TRBJ2-3; the match to TRBD1 covers 9 bases. J lost 4 bases, V lost 2 bases, and 13 bases had no gene match. The CDR3 consists of 18 residues. Per germline, CDR1 SGHTA and CDR2 FQGNSA. CDR3 sequence (DNA): TGTGCCAGCAGCTTAAAGTCCCTGGGACAGGGAGTATCAGATACGCAGTATTTT. As protein: CASSLKSLGQGVSDTQYF.

This clonotype was observed a few times. The chain has TRBV7-2 and TRBJ2-7; D gene uncertain. The CDR3 sequence is 14 residues long. Trimming shortened V by 3 bases and J by 4 bases, and 13 bases separated the two germline ends. Germline CDR1 and CDR2: SGHTA and FQGNSA. The CDR3 bases are TGTGCCAGCAGCTTTGGCGAGGCGACGTACGAGCAGTACTTC. Its protein product is CASSFGEATYEQYF.

This clonotype was recorded a few times. V usage is TRBV7-2 and J usage is TRBJ2-1; 14 bases are shared with TRBD2. This CDR3 comprises 20 residues. V was clipped by 4 bases and J by 3 bases; unmatched bases: 14. Germline loops: CDR1 SGHTA, CDR2 FQGNSA. The CDR3 DNA sequence: TGTGCCAGCAGCTCGCCGGGACTAGCGGGGGCCGGGACCCTCTACAATGAGCAGTTCTTC. Protein: CASSSPGLAGAGTLYNEQFF.

The chain couples TRBV28 to TRBJ2-7; D remains unclear. Trimming took 2 bases from V and 4 from J, leaving 15 bases between them. From germline, CDR1 is MDHEN and CDR2 SYDVKM. This CDR3 has 15 amino acids. CDR3 in amino acids: CASSLKRPRVYEQYF. CDR3 bases: TGTGCCAGCAGTTTAAAGCGCCCAAGGGTATACGAGCAGTACTTC.

This chain links TRBV28 with TRBJ2-7; 9 nucleotides agree with TRBD1. The length of the CDR3 is 15 residues. Unmatched junction bases numbered 8, after V lost 4 bases and J lost 4 bases. Germline V lookup: CDR1 MDHEN, CDR2 SYDVKM. Here the CDR3 DNA reads TGTGCCAGCAGTTCTACAGGGGGCATTGTGTACGAGCAGTACTTC. It encodes CASSSTGGIVYEQYF.

Concerning this clonotype itself: The junction differs from germline at one of its ends, possibly a read error. The chain combines TRBV28 with TRBJ2-3; D is possibly TRBD1 or TRBD2 (5 bases each). The CDR3 consists of 15 residues. Germline assignment: CDR1 MDHEN and CDR2 SYDVKM. CDR3 DNA sequence: TGTCCCAGCAGCCCTGGGGCTACTAGTACAGATACGCAGTATTTT. Its translation: CPSSPGATSTDTQYF.

V and J are TRBV21-1 and TRBJ2-4; the table names TRBD1, a call not compared with the DNA. The last part of the DNA fits TRBJ2-7 better; the J call may be wrong. TRBV21-1 is shown as a pseudogene. There are 16 residues in the CDR3. In DNA form, the CDR3 reads TGTGCCAGCAGCAAAGAACCCGGGTTCACCCTGTACGAGCAGTACTTC. Its protein is CASSKEPGFTLYEQYF.

The genes are TRBV28 and TRBJ1-2; 8 positions match TRBD1. Trimming cost V 5 bases and J 10 bases; bases outside gene matches: 18. The CDR3 consists of 16 residues. Germline CDR1 is MDHEN and CDR2 is SYDVKM. The CDR3 is CASSTPSGQGDLDYTF. The DNA of the CDR3 is TGTGCCAGCAGTACCCCTTCAGGACAGGGAGATTTGGACTACACCTTC.

This clonotype was seen ten or more times. The chain uses TRBV6-2 or TRBV6-3 and TRBJ2-1, with 7 nucleotides matching TRBD2. V lost 0 bases, J lost 7 bases, and 3 bases stayed unmatched. The CDR3 runs 14 residues. Germline assignment: CDR1 MNHEY and CDR2 SVGEGT. CDR3 in DNA: TGTGCCAGCAGTTACTCGGGGGAGGGGAATGAGCAGTTCTTC. It encodes CASSYSGEGNEQFF.

There are many counts of this clonotype. The chain recombines TRBV5-5 with TRBJ1-2; D possibly corresponds to TRBD1 (5 bases). The CDR3 runs to 14 residues. Looked up from germline, CDR1 is SGHKS and CDR2 is YYEKEE (reference sequence). The V end lost 3 bases, the J end lost 3 bases, and 12 bases lay between the germline ends. CDR3 coding DNA: TGTGCCAGCAGCTCCCTTGGCAGGGACTATGGCTACACCTTC. Translating gives CASSSLGRDYGYTF.

For this clonotype: It may be a read error: a sequence one base away is much more abundant. The V call is TRBV27, the J call TRBJ2-5; 9 bases match TRBD2. Germline CDR1 reads MNHEY; CDR2 reads SMNVEV (reference sequence). The CDR3 runs 15 residues. Losses at the gene ends were 7 bases for V and 11 bases for J; bases not matched to a gene: 17. The CDR3 coding sequence is TGTGCCAGCAAAGTAAGCGGGGGGTCCCCCTACGTGCAGTACTTC. Residues: CASKVSGGSPYVQYF.